Listed here is a single T cell receptor (beta chain). Its antigen is unknown. The method was immunoSEQ multiplex PCR; TCRdb's version includes in-frame clones alone and lacks a portion of them. The table has about 120,000 clones, around 93% seen once. This entry belongs to a study of OX40 agonist ivuxolimab in advanced cancers. Study overall: A male proportion of 82.7% was recorded, with mean age 60 years and range about 23 to 90. Regarding the study as a whole: The authors also found low normalized T-cell clonal expansion in some nonresponders.

CDR3 length: 16 amino acids. Germline values: CDR1 KGHSH, CDR2 LQKENI. Trimming cost V 6 bases and J 0 bases, with 12 bases left between them. This sample comprised CD4+ or CD8+ T cells sorted from blood, obtained in a trial of the OX40 agonist ivuxolimab. This sequence originates from an adult with an advanced solid tumor such as melanoma, head and neck, liver or kidney cancer. This rearrangement joins TRBV18 to TRBJ1-6, with D unclear. The CDR3 reads CASSPDAVSYNSPLHF. The CDR3 DNA reads TGTGCCAGCTCGCCGGACGCAGTCTCCTATAATTCACCCCTCCACTTT.